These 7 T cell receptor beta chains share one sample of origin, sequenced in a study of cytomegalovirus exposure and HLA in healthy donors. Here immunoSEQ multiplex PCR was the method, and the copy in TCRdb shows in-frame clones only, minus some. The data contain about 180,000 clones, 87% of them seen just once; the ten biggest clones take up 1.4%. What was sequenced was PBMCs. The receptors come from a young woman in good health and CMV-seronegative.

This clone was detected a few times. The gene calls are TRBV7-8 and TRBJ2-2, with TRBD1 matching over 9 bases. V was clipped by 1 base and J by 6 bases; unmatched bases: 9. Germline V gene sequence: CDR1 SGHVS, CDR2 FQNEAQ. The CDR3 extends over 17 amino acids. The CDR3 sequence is CASSLVWDRVYPGELFF. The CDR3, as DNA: TGTGCCAGCAGCTTAGTTTGGGACAGGGTCTACCCCGGGGAGCTGTTTTTT.

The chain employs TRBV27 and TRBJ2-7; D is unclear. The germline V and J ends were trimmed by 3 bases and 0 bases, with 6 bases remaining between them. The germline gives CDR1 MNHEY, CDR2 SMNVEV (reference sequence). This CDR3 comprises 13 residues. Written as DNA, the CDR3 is TGTGCCAGCAGTTTGAAGAGCTCCTACGAGCAGTACTTC. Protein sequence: CASSLKSSYEQYF.

The CDR3 DNA reads as TGTGCCAGCTCGCGGGGGGCCCCTTACTACGAGCAGTACTTC. Its translation: CASSRGAPYYEQYF. J is TRBJ2-7 and V is TRBV18, with 8 bases identical to TRBD2. Trimming at V came to 6 bases and at J to 3 bases, leaving 7 bases not matched to a gene. The CDR3 covers 14 residues. Germline loops: CDR1 KGHSH, CDR2 LQKENI.

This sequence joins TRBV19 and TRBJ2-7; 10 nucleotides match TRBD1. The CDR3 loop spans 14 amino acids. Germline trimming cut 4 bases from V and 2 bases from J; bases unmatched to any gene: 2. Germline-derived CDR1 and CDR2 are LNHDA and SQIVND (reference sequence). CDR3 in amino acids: CASSTTGGAYEQYF. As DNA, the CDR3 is TGTGCCAGTAGTACGACAGGGGGCGCCTACGAGCAGTACTTC.

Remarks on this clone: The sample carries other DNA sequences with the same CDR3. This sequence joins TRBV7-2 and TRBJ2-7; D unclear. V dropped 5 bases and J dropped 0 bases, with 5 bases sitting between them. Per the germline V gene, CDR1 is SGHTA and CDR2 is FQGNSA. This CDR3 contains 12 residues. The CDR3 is CASSPSSYEQYF. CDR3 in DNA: TGTGCCAGCAGCCCCTCCTCCTACGAGCAGTACTTC.

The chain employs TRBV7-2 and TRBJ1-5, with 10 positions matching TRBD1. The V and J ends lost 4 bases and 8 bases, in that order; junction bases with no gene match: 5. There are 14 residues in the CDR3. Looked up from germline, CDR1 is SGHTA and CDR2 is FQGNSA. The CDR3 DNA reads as TGTGCCAGCAGCTATGGGGACAGGGGAGAGCCCCAGCATTTT. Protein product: CASSYGDRGEPQHF.

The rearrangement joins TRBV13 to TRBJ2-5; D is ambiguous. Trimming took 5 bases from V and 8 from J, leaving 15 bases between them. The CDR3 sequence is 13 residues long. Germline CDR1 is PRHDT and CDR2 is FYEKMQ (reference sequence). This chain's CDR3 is CASSPPDSTTQYF. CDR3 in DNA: TGTGCCAGCAGCCCCCCAGACTCGACCACCCAGTACTTC.